The 5 T cell receptor beta chains presented below share a single source sample, sequenced in a study of identical twins. TCRdb ran MiXCR on the 5' RACE reads and lists one entry per CDR3 protein. Found here are approximately 590,000 distinct CDR3 sequences, around a tenth of them singletons; the top ten hold roughly 3%. This sample also appeared in a second study, on yellow fever vaccine responses in identical twins.

Sequenced input: PBMCs. These receptors were collected from a woman aged 18-30 years in good health.

This clonotype was observed a few times. The rearrangement uses TRBV4-1 and TRBJ1-5, with TRBD1 as a possible D gene (5 bases). The V end was cut by 6 bases, the J end by 1 base, with 13 bases between. CDR3 length: 15 amino acids. Looked up from germline, CDR1 is MGHRA and CDR2 is YSYEKL. CDR3 residues: CASRSWGGSNQPQHF. DNA for the CDR3: TGCGCCAGCAGGTCTTGGGGGGGGAGCAATCAGCCCCAGCATTTT.

The J gene is TRBJ2-4, the V gene TRBV6-1; D tentatively fits TRBD1 or TRBD2 (5 bases each). The CDR3 runs to 15 residues. Looked up from germline, CDR1 is MNHNS and CDR2 is SASEGT. Trimming removed 4 bases from V and 1 base from J, with 11 bases in between. As DNA, the CDR3 is TGTGCCAGCAGTGCCAGCGAGGGGGCCAAAAACATTCAGTACTTC. It codes for CASSASEGAKNIQYF.

The chain joins TRBV20-1 to TRBJ1-5, with TRBD1 identical over 8 bases. This CDR3 has 16 amino acids. Germline trimming cut 4 bases from V and 1 base from J; bases unmatched to any gene: 9. CDR1 and CDR2 from the germline V gene are DFQATT and SNEGSKA (reference sequence). The CDR3 coding sequence is TGCAGTGCTACAGAGGGCGGGACAGGAAGCAATCAGCCCCAGCATTTT. Amino acids: CSATEGGTGSNQPQHF.

The chain joins TRBV16 to TRBJ2-1; no reliable D call. Trimming stripped 0 bases from V and 0 bases from J, with 3 bases between. The CDR3 is 14 residues long. Germline lookup yields CDR1 KGHSY and CDR2 FQNENV. The CDR3 bases are TGTGCCAGCAGCCAATCGGGCTCCTACAATGAGCAGTTCTTC. Translated: CASSQSGSYNEQFF. The variable domain in full, with the rest retrieved from reference TRBV16 and TRBJ2-1, is GEEVAQTPKHLVRGEGQKAKLYCAPIKGHSYVFWYQQVLKNEFKFLISFQNENVFDETGMPKERFSAKCLPNSPCSLEIQATKLEDSAVYFCASSQSGSYNEQFFGPGTRLTVL.

The rearrangement joins TRBV7-9 to TRBJ1-1; D gene unclear. The germline V and J ends were trimmed by 1 base and 5 bases, with 8 bases remaining between them. This CDR3 comprises 13 residues. Germline lookup yields CDR1 SEHNR and CDR2 FQNEAQ (reference sequence). The CDR3 protein is CASSLVGVTEAFF. The DNA for the CDR3 is TGTGCCAGCAGCTTAGTTGGGGTAACTGAAGCTTTCTTT. The full variable domain, rest sourced from reference TRBV7-9 and TRBJ1-1, is DTGVSQNPRHKITKRGQNVTFRCDPISEHNRLYWYRQTLGQGPEFLTYFQNEAQLEKSRLLSDRFSAERPKGSFSTLEIQRTEQGDSAMYLCASSLVGVTEAFFGQGTRLTVV.